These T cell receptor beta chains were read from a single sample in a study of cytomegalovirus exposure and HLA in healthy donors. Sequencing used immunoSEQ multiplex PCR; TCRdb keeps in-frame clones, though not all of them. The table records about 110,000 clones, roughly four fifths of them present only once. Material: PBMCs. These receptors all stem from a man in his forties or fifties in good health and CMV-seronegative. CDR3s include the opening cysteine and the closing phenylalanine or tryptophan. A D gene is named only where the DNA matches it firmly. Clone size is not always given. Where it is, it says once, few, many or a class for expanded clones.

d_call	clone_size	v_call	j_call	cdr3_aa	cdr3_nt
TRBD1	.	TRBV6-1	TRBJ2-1	CASSERPGQGMWNEQFF	TGTGCCAGCAGTGAGCGACCGGGACAGGGTATGTGGAATGAGCAGTTCTTC
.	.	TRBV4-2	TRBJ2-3	CASSQPLTAVTDTQYF	TGTGCCAGCAGCCAACCGTTGACCGCGGTCACAGATACGCAGTATTTT
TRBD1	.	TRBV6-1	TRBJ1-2	CASSWIGGREYGYTF	TGTGCCAGCAGTTGGATAGGGGGCAGGGAGTATGGCTACACCTTC
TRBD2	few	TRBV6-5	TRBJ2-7	CASSATSGGAEQYF	TGTGCCAGCAGTGCAACTAGCGGGGGGGCCGAGCAGTACTTC
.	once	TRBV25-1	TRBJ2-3	CASSGGRWGNTDTQYF	TGTGCCAGCAGTGGGGGGAGGTGGGGGAACACAGATACGCAGTATTTT
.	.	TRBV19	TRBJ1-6	CASTEDIGLPLHF	TGTGCCAGTACCGAGGACATTGGGCTACCCCTCCACTTT
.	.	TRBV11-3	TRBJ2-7	CASSSLERASYEQYF	TGTGCCAGCAGCTCCCTAGAGAGGGCCTCCTACGAGCAGTACTTC
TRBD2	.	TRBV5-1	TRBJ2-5	CASSLTSGGAMEETQYF	TGCGCCAGCAGCCTGACTAGCGGGGGGGCCATGGAAGAGACCCAGTACTTC
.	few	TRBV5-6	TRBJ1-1	CASNTRGFWDLGEAFF	TGTGCCAGCAACACTAGAGGGTTCTGGGATCTAGGTGAAGCTTTCTTT
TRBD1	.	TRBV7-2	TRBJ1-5	CASSFDRGNQPQHF	TGTGCCAGCAGCTTTGACAGGGGCAATCAGCCCCAGCATTTT
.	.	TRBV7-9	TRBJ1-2	CASTPAGGYGYTF	TGTGCCAGCACCCCAGCCGGCGGCTATGGCTACACCTTC
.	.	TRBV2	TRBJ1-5	CASSRDSGNQPQHF	TGTGCCAGCAGTCGGGACTCGGGCAATCAGCCCCAGCATTTT
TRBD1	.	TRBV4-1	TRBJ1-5	CASSQPYRGRGDQPQHF	TGCGCCAGCAGCCAACCCTACAGGGGACGGGGAGATCAGCCCCAGCATTTT
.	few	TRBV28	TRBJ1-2	CASSSPPGGYGYTF	TGTGCCAGCAGTTCCCCCCCCGGAGGGTATGGCTACACCTTC
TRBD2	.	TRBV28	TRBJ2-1	CASSSSSGSNNEQFF	TGTGCCAGCAGTTCCTCTAGCGGGTCCAACAATGAGCAGTTCTTC
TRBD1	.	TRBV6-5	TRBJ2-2	CASQTGDTGELFF	TGTGCCAGCCAGACAGGGGACACCGGGGAGCTGTTTTTT
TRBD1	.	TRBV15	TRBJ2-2	CATSRPRDSRPGELFF	TGTGCCACCAGCAGACCCCGGGACAGTCGCCCCGGGGAGCTGTTTTTT
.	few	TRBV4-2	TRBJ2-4	CASSQDGRVAKNIQYF	TGTGCCAGCAGCCAAGACGGCCGGGTAGCCAAAAACATTCAGTACTTC
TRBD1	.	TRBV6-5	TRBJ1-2	CASSWSDRSYGYTF	TGTGCCAGCAGTTGGTCGGACAGGAGCTATGGCTACACCTTC
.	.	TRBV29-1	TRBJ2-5	CSVFRVQETQYF	TGCAGCGTTTTCAGGGTCCAAGAGACCCAGTACTTC
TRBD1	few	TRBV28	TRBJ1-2	CASSTQATGGGYGYTF	TGTGCCAGCAGTACCCAGGCGACAGGGGGTGGGTATGGCTACACCTTC
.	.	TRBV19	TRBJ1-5	CASSIDPGLDQPQHF	TGTGCCAGTAGTATAGACCCGGGACTGGATCAGCCCCAGCATTTT
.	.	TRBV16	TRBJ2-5	CASSHSGEGETQYF	TGTGCCAGCAGCCACTCAGGGGAGGGAGAGACCCAGTACTTC
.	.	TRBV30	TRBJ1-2	CAWTAILYGYTF	TGTGCCTGGACAGCGATCCTATATGGCTACACCTTC
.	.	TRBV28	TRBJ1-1	CASRANTEAFF	TGTGCCAGCAGGGCGAACACTGAAGCTTTCTTT
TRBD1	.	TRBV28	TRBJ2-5	CASSSGQESQETQYF	TGTGCCAGCAGCTCGGGACAGGAATCACAAGAGACCCAGTACTTC
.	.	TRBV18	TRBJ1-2	CASSPPYFIDGYTF	TGTGCCAGCTCACCACCGTACTTCATTGATGGCTACACCTTC
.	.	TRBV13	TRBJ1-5	CASSWGGNSNQPQHF	TGTGCCAGCAGCTGGGGGGGGAATAGCAATCAGCCCCAGCATTTT
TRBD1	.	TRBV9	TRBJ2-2	CASSVGTGRWGELFF	TGTGCCAGCAGCGTAGGGACAGGCAGGTGGGGGGAGCTGTTTTTT
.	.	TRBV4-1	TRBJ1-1	CASSQEAPFYFGMNTEAFF	TGCGCCAGCAGCCAAGAAGCACCCTTTTACTTCGGGATGAACACTGAAGCTTTCTTT
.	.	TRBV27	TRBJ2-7	CASSLSSGVGEQYF	TGTGCCAGCAGCTTATCCTCAGGGGTAGGCGAGCAGTACTTC
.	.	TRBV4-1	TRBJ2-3	CASSQGPGGTDTQYF	TGCGCCAGCAGCCAAGGGCCGGGGGGCACAGATACGCAGTATTTT
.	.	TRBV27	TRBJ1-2	CASSLDGAGGYTF	TGTGCCAGCAGTTTGGATGGGGCTGGAGGCTACACCTTC
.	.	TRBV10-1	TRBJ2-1	CASSEGSMDEQFF	TGCGCCAGCAGTGAGGGCAGTATGGATGAGCAGTTCTTC
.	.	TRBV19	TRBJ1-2	CASRGQLANYGYTF	TGTGCCAGTAGAGGACAGCTAGCTAACTATGGCTACACCTTC
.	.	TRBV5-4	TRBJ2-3	CASSLGLAASDTQYF	TGTGCCAGCAGCTTGGGTCTGGCGGCTTCAGATACGCAGTATTTT
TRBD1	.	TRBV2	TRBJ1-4	CASSRRRDRNEKLFF	TGTGCCAGCAGTCGAAGGCGGGACAGGAATGAAAAACTGTTTTTT